The 4 T cell receptor beta chains listed next were all sequenced from one sample in a study of OX40 agonist ivuxolimab in advanced cancers. Assay used: immunoSEQ multiplex PCR; TCRdb lists only in-frame clones, some missing. This repertoire shows some 83,000 clones, about 89% found once; its top ten account for 8.4%. The sequenced sample was CD4+ or CD8+ T cells sorted from blood, obtained in a trial of the OX40 agonist ivuxolimab. The receptors here all came from an adult with an advanced solid tumor such as melanoma, head and neck, liver or kidney cancer.

Here the CDR3 DNA reads TGTGCCAGTCCCGGAGGCGGTCAGCCCCAGCATTTT. It specifies CASPGGGQPQHF. The chain links TRBV27 to TRBJ1-5; no definite D call. This CDR3 is 12 amino acids long. Germline loops: CDR1 MNHEY, CDR2 SMNVEV (reference sequence). Trimming cost V 9 bases and J 6 bases, with 12 bases left between them.

The chain joins TRBV6-1 to TRBJ1-5; D is uncertain. V was cut by 2 bases and J by 9 bases, with 14 bases left in between. Germline CDR1 reads MNHNS; CDR2 reads SASEGT. The CDR3 covers 14 residues. CDR3 bases: TGTGCCAGCAGTGAAAACCGCTACGGAAGGCCCCAGCATTTT. Amino acids: CASSENRYGRPQHF.

This clone occurred once. The V call is TRBV25-1, the J call TRBJ2-3; D remains unclear. With 1 base removed from V and 1 base from J, the gap between germline ends came to 6 bases. This CDR3 region has 14 residues. Germline values: CDR1 MGHDK, CDR2 SYGVNS. The CDR3 protein is CASSEFGGTDTQYF. The CDR3 nucleotides read TGTGCCAGCAGTGAATTTGGGGGCACAGATACGCAGTATTTT.

This clone was detected once. The genes are TRBV7-8 and TRBJ1-2, with 7 bases lining up with TRBD1. The CDR3 has 15 residues. The V gene end was trimmed by 0 bases and the J gene end by 4 bases; junction bases not matched to a gene: 5. From germline, CDR1 is SGHVS and CDR2 FQNEAQ. The DNA for the CDR3 is TGTGCCAGCAGCTTAGCGGCCGGGACAGCCTATGGCTACACCTTC. This sequence encodes CASSLAAGTAYGYTF.